This TCR beta chain was recorded in a study of vaccination and CD4 T cells after COVID-19. Across the study: Four females and six males made up the convalescents, with two Hispanic.

As concerns this clonotype: Its antigen is currently unknown.

Findings of the study overall: A relatively small number of convalescent patients were studied, and no early post-infection timepoints were included.

TCRdb fed the PCR reads into MiXCR, producing one record per CDR3 protein. The sample has roughly 28,000 distinct CDR3 sequences, 50% seen once. Noted time point: late sampling 161 to 241 days after vaccination in three convalescent patients. Germline CDR1 is MDHEN and CDR2 is SYDVKM. The CDR3 has 15 amino acids. V was cut by 2 bases and J by 0 bases, with 10 bases left in between. The TCR was taken from a human donor who had recovered from COVID-19. The J gene is TRBJ2-5, the V gene TRBV28, with D perhaps matching TRBD2 (7 bases). This sample comprised CD4+ T cells from blood, obtained about 7 months after SARS-CoV-2 vaccination. CDR3 loop: CASSLRGGNQETQYF. DNA of the CDR3: TGTGCCAGCAGTTTAAGGGGGGGCAACCAAGAGACCCAGTACTTC.